The 16 T cell receptor beta chains below all came from one sample that was sequenced in a study of blood T cell repertoires in COVID-19. Data came from immunoSEQ multiplex PCR; TCRdb stores just in-frame clones and leaves some out. Altogether some 150,000 clones are present, 80% to 90% being singletons, with the ten largest covering 3% to 3.5%. The sample consisted of peripheral blood. These receptors originate from a woman in her sixties with active COVID-19.

This sequence joins TRBV19 and TRBJ2-2, with D possibly TRBD2 on 6 matching bases. The CDR3 runs to 15 residues. Germline CDR1 is LNHDA and CDR2 is SQIVND (reference sequence). Trimming pared 1 base from V and 5 bases from J, leaving 11 bases between. The CDR3 is CASSIGGDGTGELFF. The CDR3 nucleotides are TGTGCCAGTAGTATAGGCGGGGACGGTACCGGGGAGCTGTTTTTT.

V and J are TRBV6-5 and TRBJ1-4; possibly TRBD1 for D (6 bases). The length of the CDR3 is 13 residues. V gave up 6 bases and J gave up 11 bases, with 16 bases separating them. Germline V gene lookup returns CDR1 MNHEY and CDR2 SVGAGI. DNA for the CDR3: TGTGCCAGCAGACAGGACAGCGGTCGGAAACTGTTTTTT. This encodes CASRQDSGRKLFF.

The CDR3 region is CSVDRTGHYGYTF. CDR3 DNA sequence: TGCAGCGTTGATAGGACAGGGCACTATGGCTACACCTTC. The chain employs TRBV29-1 and TRBJ1-2, with 8 bases aligning to TRBD1. The germline V gene encodes CDR1 SQVTM and CDR2 ANQGSEA. The CDR3 contains 13 residues. V lost 3 bases to trimming and J lost 3 bases; unmatched junction nucleotides: 3. Using reference TRBV29-1 and TRBJ1-2 for the parts outside the CDR3, the full variable domain is SAVISQKPSRDICQRGTSLTIQCQVDSQVTMMFWYRQQPGQSLTLIATANQGSEATYESGFVIDKFPISRPNLTFSTLTVSNMSPEDSSIYLCSVDRTGHYGYTFGSGTRLTVV.

The chain links TRBV5-1 to TRBJ1-4; a possible D gene is TRBD1 (6 bases). V was clipped by 6 bases and J by 3 bases, with 12 bases between them. The CDR3 totals 14 residues. Germline-derived CDR1 and CDR2 are SGHRS and YFSETQ. Here the CDR3 reads CASNGGGPNEKLFF. CDR3 coding DNA: TGCGCCAGCAATGGGGGGGGCCCTAATGAAAAACTGTTTTTT. Based on the CDR3 plus reference TRBV5-1 and TRBJ1-4, the full variable domain is KAGVTQTPRYLIKTRGQQVTLSCSPISGHRSVSWYQQTPGQGLQFLFEYFSETQRNKGNFPGRFSGRQFSNSRSEMNVSTLELGDSALYLCASNGGGPNEKLFFGSGTQLSVL.

V and J are TRBV27 and TRBJ1-1; D is ambiguous. The CDR3 totals 14 residues. V shed 4 bases and J shed 1 base, with 10 bases lying between them. Germline CDR1 is MNHEY and CDR2 is SMNVEV (reference sequence). The CDR3: CASSSDTWNTEAFF. Written as DNA, the CDR3 is TGTGCCAGCAGTTCAGACACTTGGAACACTGAAGCTTTCTTT.

The V gene is TRBV6-5, the J gene TRBJ1-2, with D maybe TRBD1 (6 bases). V lost 0 bases and J lost 6, with 14 bases in between. The CDR3 is 15 amino acids. Germline assignment: CDR1 MNHEY and CDR2 SVGAGI. The CDR3 protein is CASSYSSGARDGYTF. In DNA form, the CDR3 reads TGTGCCAGCAGTTACTCCTCAGGGGCTCGGGATGGCTACACCTTC.

This clone appeared once. The germline gene is not matched at one end of the junction; a read error may be the cause. The same CDR3 arises from other DNA sequences in this sample as well. This chain joins TRBV6-4 and TRBJ1-1; D is unclear. This CDR3 contains 13 residues. Germline loops: CDR1 MRHNA, CDR2 SNTAGT. CDR3 bases: TGTGCCAGCAGTGGACAACCGAACACTGAAGCCTTCTTT. Its translation: CASSGQPNTEAFF.

This clone was observed once. The J gene is TRBJ1-5, the V gene TRBV7-2; 8 bases line up with TRBD1. V dropped 4 bases and J dropped 9; count of bases not matched to a gene: 8. The CDR3 is 14 amino acids. Per the germline V gene, CDR1 is SGHTA and CDR2 is FQGNSA. CDR3 bases: TGTGCCAGCAGCTACGGGACAGGATCTGGGCCCCAGCATTTT. Encoded protein: CASSYGTGSGPQHF.

This chain uses TRBV7-2 with TRBJ2-7; tentatively, D is TRBD1 (6 bases). The CDR3 spans 14 residues. V was cut by 5 bases and J by 2 bases, with 13 bases left in between. The V gene's germline CDR1 is SGHTA and CDR2 FQGNSA. CDR3 amino acids: CASSPRGAAYEQYF. As DNA, the CDR3 is TGTGCCAGCAGCCCCAGGGGTGCTGCCTACGAGCAGTACTTC.

The rearrangement links TRBV18 to TRBJ2-3, with D perhaps TRBD2 (6 bases). CDR3 length: 15 residues. Germline V gene sequence: CDR1 KGHSH, CDR2 LQKENI. V was trimmed by 4 bases and J by 2 bases, leaving 13 bases between them. The CDR3 protein is CASSQSWTNTDTQYF. The CDR3 bases are TGTGCCAGCTCACAATCTTGGACTAACACAGATACGCAGTATTTT.

The chain combines TRBV4-3 with TRBJ1-4; 9 bases map to TRBD1. The germline V gene encodes CDR1 LGHNA and CDR2 YSLEER. This CDR3 spans 16 amino acids. Trimming cost V 4 bases and J 3 bases; bases outside gene matches: 6. The CDR3 here is CASSPTGGLANEKLFF. Written as DNA, the CDR3 is TGCGCCAGCAGCCCTACAGGGGGCTTAGCTAATGAAAAACTGTTTTTT.

CDR3 residues: CASSQTGDEQFF. The CDR3 nucleotides are TGTGCCAGCAGCCAAACAGGGGACGAGCAGTTCTTC. The genes are TRBV3-1 (or the pseudogene TRBV3-2) and TRBJ2-1, with TRBD1 matching over 7 bases. Germline V gene sequence: CDR1 LGHDT, CDR2 YNNKEL (reference sequence). V lost 2 bases, J lost 10 bases, and 2 bases stayed unmatched. This CDR3 is built from 12 residues.

This clone was recorded only once. The V and J genes are TRBV28 and TRBJ2-3, with a tentative D call TRBD2 (5 bases). Trimming stripped 5 bases from V and 5 bases from J, with 14 bases between. CDR1 and CDR2 from the germline V gene are MDHEN and SYDVKM. This CDR3 region has 14 residues. The CDR3 sequence is CASSPPVDLDTQYF. The CDR3 region has the DNA TGTGCCAGCAGTCCCCCGGTGGACTTAGATACGCAGTATTTT. The full variable domain, its missing parts supplied by reference TRBV28 and TRBJ2-3, is DVKVTQSSRYLVKRTGEKVFLECVQDMDHENMFWYRQDPGLGLRLIYFSYDVKMKEKGDIPEGYSVSREKKERFSLILESASTNQTSMYLCASSPPVDLDTQYFGPGTRLTVL.

This sequence joins TRBV27 and TRBJ2-3; 7 nucleotides match TRBD2. There are 19 residues in the CDR3. Germline V CDR1 and CDR2: MNHEY, SMNVEV (reference sequence). Trimming took 0 bases from V and 5 from J; bases not matched to a gene: 17. CDR3: CASSLSPTGLRGRGDTQYF. Here the CDR3 DNA reads TGTGCCAGCAGTTTATCACCTACCGGGTTGCGGGGGAGGGGAGATACGCAGTATTTT.

The chain is built from TRBV19 and TRBJ1-2; no firm D call. This CDR3 is built from 13 residues. The germline V gene has CDR1 LNHDA and CDR2 SQIVND (reference sequence). Trimming removed 1 base from V and 8 bases from J, with 11 bases in between. CDR3 sequence reads: CASSIGALSGYTF. CDR3 sequence (DNA): TGTGCCAGTAGTATAGGTGCACTCTCCGGCTACACCTTC.

This clone was observed a single time. This sequence joins TRBV28 and TRBJ1-1; D not certain. This CDR3 contains 13 residues. Germline CDR1 MDHEN, CDR2 SYDVKM. The V end lost 3 bases, the J end lost 5 bases, and 10 bases lay between the germline ends. The CDR3 sequence is CASSFISTTEAFF. CDR3 bases: TGTGCCAGCAGTTTTATTTCGACAACTGAAGCTTTCTTT. Filled out from reference TRBV28 and TRBJ1-1, the complete variable domain reads DVKVTQSSRYLVKRTGEKVFLECVQDMDHENMFWYRQDPGLGLRLIYFSYDVKMKEKGDIPEGYSVSREKKERFSLILESASTNQTSMYLCASSFISTTEAFFGQGTRLTVV.